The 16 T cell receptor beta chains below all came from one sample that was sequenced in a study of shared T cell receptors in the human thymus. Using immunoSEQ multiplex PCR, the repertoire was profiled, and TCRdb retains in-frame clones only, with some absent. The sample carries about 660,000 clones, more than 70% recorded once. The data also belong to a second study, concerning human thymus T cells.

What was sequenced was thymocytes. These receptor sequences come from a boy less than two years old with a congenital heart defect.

This chain's CDR3 is CASSWKTSPSTDTQYF. CDR3 DNA: TGTGCCAGCAGCTGGAAGACTAGCCCTAGCACAGATACGCAGTATTTT. The rearrangement links TRBV11-2 to TRBJ2-3, with 7 positions matching TRBD2. CDR1 is SGHAT, CDR2 FQNNGV, per germline. The trim removed 4 bases at V and 0 bases at J, leaving 7 bases unmatched. This CDR3 comprises 16 residues.

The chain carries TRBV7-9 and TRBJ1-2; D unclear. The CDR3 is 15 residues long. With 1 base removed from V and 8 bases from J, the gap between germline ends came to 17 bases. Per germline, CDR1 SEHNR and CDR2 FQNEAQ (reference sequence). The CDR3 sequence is CASSLGFREEGGYTF. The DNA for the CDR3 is TGTGCCAGCAGCTTAGGTTTTCGGGAAGAAGGGGGCTACACCTTC.

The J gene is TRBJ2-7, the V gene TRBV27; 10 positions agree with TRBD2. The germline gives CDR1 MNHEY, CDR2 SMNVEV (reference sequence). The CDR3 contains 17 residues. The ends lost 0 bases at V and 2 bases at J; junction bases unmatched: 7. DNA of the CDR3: TGTGCCAGCAGTTTATCGGTTAGCGGGAGGCCAACCTACGAGCAGTACTTC. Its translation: CASSLSVSGRPTYEQYF.

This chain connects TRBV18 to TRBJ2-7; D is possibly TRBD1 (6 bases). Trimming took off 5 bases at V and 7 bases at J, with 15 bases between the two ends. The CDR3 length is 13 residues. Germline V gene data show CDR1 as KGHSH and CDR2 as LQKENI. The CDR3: CASSDQTGGEQYF. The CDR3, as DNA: TGTGCCAGCTCAGATCAGACAGGTGGAGAGCAGTACTTC. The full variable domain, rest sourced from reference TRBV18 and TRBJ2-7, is NAGVMQNPRHLVRRRGQEARLRCSPMKGHSHVYWYRQLPEEGLKFMVYLQKENIIDESGMPKERFSAEFPKEGPSILRIQQVVRGDSAAYFCASSDQTGGEQYFGPGTRLTVT.

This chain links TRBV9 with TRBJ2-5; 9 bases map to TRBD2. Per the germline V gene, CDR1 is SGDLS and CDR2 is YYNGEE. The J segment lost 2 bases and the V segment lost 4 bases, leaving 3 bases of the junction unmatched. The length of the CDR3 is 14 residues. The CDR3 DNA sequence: TGTGCCAGCAGCATCAGCGGGGGGCAAGAGACCCAGTACTTC. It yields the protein CASSISGGQETQYF.

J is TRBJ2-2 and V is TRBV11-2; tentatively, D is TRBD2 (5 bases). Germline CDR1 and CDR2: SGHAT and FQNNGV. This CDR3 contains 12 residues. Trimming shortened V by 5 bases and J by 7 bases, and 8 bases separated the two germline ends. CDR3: CASSARVGELFF. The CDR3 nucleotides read TGTGCCAGCAGCGCGAGGGTCGGGGAGCTGTTTTTT.

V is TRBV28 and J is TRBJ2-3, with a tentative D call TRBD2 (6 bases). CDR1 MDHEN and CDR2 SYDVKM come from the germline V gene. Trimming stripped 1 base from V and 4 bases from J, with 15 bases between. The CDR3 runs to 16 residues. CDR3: CASSLYPGEISDTQYF. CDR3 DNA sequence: TGTGCCAGCAGTTTATATCCGGGGGAGATTTCAGATACGCAGTATTTT.

The CDR3 is CASNPWGGSNQPQHF. CDR3 DNA sequence: TGTGCCAGCAACCCTTGGGGAGGAAGCAATCAGCCCCAGCATTTT. J is TRBJ1-5 and V is TRBV7-2; D not resolved. The V gene's germline CDR1 is SGHTA and CDR2 FQGNSA. The V end lost 7 bases, the J end lost 1 base, and 14 bases lay between the germline ends. The CDR3 has 15 amino acids.

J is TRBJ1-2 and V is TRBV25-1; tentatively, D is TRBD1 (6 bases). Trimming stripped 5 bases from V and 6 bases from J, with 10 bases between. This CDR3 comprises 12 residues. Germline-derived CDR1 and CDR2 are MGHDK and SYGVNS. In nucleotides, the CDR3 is TGTGCCAGCAGTTTCCCAGGGGATGGCTACACCTTC. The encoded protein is CASSFPGDGYTF.

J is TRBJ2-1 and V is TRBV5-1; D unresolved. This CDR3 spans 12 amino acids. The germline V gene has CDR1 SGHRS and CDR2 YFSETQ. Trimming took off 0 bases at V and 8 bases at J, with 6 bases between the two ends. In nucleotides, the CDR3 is TGCGCCAGCAGCTTGGATCAGGATGAGCAGTTCTTC. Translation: CASSLDQDEQFF.

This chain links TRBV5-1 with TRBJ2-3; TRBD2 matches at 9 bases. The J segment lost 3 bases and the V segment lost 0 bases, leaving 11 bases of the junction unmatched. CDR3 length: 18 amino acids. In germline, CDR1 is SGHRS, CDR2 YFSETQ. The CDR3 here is CASSLAQKGLAGTDTQYF. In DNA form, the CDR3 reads TGCGCCAGCAGCTTGGCGCAAAAGGGACTAGCAGGTACAGATACGCAGTATTTT.

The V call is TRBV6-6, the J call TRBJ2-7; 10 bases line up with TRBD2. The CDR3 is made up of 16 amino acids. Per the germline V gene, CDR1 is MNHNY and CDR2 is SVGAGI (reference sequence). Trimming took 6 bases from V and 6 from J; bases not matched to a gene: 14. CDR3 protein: CASSRFQKREGREQYF. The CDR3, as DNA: TGTGCCAGCAGCCGCTTTCAAAAGCGGGAGGGCCGCGAGCAGTACTTC.

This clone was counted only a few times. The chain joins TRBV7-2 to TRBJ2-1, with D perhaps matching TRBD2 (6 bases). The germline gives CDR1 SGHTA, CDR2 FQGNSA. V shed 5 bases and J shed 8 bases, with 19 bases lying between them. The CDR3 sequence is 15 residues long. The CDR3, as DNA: TGTGCCAGCAGCCTGACTAGGAATTTGGTCTATGAGCAGTTCTTC. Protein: CASSLTRNLVYEQFF. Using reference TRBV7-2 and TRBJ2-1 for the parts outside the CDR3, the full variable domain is GAGVSQSPSNKVTEKGKDVELRCDPISGHTALYWYRQSLGQGLEFLIYFQGNSAPDKSGLPSDRFSAERTGGSVSTLTIQRTQQEDSAVYLCASSLTRNLVYEQFFGPGTRLTVL.

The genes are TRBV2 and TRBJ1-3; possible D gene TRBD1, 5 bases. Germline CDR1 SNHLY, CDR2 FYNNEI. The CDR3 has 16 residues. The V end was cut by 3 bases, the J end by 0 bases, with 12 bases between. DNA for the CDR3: TGTGCCAGCAGTGATCGGGCAGGGATCTCTGGAAACACCATATATTTT. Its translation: CASSDRAGISGNTIYF. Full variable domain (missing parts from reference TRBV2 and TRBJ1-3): EPEVTQTPSHQVTQMGQEVILRCVPISNHLYFYWYRQILGQKVEFLVSFYNNEISEKSEIFDDQFSVERPDGSNFTLKIRSTKLEDSAMYFCASSDRAGISGNTIYFGEGSWLTVV.

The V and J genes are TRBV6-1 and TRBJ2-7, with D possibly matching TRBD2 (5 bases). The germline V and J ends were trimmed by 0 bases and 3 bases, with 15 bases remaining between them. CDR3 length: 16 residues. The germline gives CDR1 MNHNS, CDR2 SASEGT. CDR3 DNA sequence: TGTGCCAGCAGTGAAGCCTTTGAGCGAGACTACTACGAGCAGTACTTC. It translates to CASSEAFERDYYEQYF.

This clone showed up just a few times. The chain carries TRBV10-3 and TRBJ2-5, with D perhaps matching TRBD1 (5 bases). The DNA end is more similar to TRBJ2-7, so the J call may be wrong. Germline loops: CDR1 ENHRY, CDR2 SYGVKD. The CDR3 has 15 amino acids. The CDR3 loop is CAIRKEHHTGYEQYF. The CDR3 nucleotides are TGTGCCATCAGGAAAGAACACCATACAGGTTACGAGCAGTACTTC.